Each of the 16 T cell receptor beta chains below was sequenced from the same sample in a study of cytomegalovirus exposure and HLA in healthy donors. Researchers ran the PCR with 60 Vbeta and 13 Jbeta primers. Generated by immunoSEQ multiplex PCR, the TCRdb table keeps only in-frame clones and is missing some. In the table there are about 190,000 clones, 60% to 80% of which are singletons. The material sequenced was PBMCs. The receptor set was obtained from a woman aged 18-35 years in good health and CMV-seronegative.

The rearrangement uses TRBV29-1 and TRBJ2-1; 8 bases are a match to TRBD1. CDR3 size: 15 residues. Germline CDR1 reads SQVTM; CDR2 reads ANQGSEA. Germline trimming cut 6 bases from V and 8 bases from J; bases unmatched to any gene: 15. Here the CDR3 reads CSVLLSPGGTDEQFF. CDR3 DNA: TGCAGCGTCCTATTAAGCCCAGGGGGCACGGATGAGCAGTTCTTC.

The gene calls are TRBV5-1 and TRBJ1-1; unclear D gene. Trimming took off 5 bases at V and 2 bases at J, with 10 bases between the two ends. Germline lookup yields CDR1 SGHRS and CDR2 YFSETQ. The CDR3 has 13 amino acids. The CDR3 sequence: CASSPLPNTEAFF. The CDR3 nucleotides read TGCGCCAGCAGTCCCCTCCCCAACACTGAAGCTTTCTTT.

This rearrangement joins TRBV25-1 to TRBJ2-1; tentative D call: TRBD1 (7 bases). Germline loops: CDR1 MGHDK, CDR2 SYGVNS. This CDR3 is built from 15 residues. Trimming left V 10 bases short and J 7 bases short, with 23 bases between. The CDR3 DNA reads TGTGCCACCCGAATGGCAGGGGGACTTAGGAATGAGCAGTTCTTC. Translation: CATRMAGGLRNEQFF.

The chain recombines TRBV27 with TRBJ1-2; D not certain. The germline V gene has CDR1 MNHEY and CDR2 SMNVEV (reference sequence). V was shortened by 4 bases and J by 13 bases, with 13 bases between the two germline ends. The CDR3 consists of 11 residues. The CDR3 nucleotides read TGTGCCAGCAGTTCCCTCGGGGAGACCACCTTC. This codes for CASSSLGETTF.

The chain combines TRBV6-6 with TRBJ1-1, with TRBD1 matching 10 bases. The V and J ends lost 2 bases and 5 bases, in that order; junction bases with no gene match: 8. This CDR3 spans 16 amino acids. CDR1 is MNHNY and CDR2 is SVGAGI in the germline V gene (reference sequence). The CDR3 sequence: CASSYRDRGPNTEAFF. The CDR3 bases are TGTGCCAGCAGTTACCGGGACAGGGGACCGAATACTGAAGCTTTCTTT.

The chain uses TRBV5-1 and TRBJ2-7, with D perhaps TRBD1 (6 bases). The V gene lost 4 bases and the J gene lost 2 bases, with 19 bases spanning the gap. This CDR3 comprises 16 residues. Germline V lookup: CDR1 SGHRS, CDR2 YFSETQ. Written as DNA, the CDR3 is TGCGCCAGCAGCCTAGGACAGCGCCCACTAACCTACGAGCAGTACTTC. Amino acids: CASSLGQRPLTYEQYF.

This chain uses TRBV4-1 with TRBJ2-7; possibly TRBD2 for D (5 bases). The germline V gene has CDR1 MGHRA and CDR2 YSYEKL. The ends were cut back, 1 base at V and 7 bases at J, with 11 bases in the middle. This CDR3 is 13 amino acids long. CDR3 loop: CASSQGLLVEQYF. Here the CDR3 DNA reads TGCGCCAGCAGCCAAGGTCTACTAGTAGAGCAGTACTTC.

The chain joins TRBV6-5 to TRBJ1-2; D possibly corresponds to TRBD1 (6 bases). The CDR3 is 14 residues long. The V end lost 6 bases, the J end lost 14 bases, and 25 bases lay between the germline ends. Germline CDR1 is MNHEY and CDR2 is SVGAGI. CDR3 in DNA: TGTGCCAGCAGGAACGCAGGGGCCCCCCTTTCAGGGACCTTC. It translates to CASRNAGAPLSGTF.

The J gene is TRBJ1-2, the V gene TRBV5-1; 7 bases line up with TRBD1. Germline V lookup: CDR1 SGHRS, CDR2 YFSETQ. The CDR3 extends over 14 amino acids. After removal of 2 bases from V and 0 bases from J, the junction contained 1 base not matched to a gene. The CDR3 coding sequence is TGCGCCAGCAGCTTTACAGGGGCTAACTATGGCTACACCTTC. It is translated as CASSFTGANYGYTF.

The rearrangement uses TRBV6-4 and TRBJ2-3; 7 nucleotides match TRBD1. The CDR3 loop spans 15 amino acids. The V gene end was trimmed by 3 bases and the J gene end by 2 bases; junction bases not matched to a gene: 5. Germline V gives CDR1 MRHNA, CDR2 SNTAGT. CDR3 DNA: TGTGCCAGCAGTGAGGGGACAGCCTTCACAGATACGCAGTATTTT. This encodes CASSEGTAFTDTQYF.

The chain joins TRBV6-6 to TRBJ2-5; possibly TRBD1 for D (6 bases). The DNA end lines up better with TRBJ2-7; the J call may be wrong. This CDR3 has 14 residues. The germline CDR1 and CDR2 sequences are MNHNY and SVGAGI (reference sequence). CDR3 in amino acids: CASSYRDNPYEQYF. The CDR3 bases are TGTGCCAGCAGTTACCGGGACAATCCCTACGAGCAGTACTTC.

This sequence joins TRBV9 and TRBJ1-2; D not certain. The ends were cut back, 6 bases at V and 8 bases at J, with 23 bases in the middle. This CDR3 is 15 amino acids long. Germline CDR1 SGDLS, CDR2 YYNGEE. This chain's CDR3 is CASTPGGQVHRGYTF. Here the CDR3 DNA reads TGTGCCAGCACCCCCGGTGGCCAGGTTCATCGGGGCTACACCTTC.

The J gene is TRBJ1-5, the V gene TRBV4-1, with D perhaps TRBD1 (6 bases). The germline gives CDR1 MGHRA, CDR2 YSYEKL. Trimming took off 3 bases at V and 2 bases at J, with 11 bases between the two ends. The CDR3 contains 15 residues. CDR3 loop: CASSHGPGGNQPQHF. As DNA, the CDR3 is TGCGCCAGCAGCCACGGTCCAGGGGGCAATCAGCCCCAGCATTTT.

CDR3 residues: CATSIDRGKETQYF. CDR3 coding DNA: TGTGCCACCAGCATTGACCGGGGAAAAGAGACCCAGTACTTC. This chain joins TRBV15 and TRBJ2-5; D perhaps matches TRBD2 (5 bases). Germline V gene sequence: CDR1 LNHNV, CDR2 YYDKDF (reference sequence). The CDR3 is 14 amino acids. Deletions cut 4 bases from V and 3 bases from J, with 12 bases between.

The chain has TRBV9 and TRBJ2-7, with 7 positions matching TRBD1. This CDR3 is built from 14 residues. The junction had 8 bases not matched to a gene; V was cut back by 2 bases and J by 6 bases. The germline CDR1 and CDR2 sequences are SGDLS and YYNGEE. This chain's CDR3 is CASSVMKTGSEQYF. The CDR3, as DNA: TGTGCCAGCAGCGTGATGAAGACAGGGTCCGAGCAGTACTTC.

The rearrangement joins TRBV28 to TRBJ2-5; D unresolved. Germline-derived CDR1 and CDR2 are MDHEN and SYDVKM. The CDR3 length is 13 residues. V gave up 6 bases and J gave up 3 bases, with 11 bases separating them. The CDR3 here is CASSLPAEETQYF. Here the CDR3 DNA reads TGTGCCAGCAGCCTACCGGCGGAAGAGACCCAGTACTTC.